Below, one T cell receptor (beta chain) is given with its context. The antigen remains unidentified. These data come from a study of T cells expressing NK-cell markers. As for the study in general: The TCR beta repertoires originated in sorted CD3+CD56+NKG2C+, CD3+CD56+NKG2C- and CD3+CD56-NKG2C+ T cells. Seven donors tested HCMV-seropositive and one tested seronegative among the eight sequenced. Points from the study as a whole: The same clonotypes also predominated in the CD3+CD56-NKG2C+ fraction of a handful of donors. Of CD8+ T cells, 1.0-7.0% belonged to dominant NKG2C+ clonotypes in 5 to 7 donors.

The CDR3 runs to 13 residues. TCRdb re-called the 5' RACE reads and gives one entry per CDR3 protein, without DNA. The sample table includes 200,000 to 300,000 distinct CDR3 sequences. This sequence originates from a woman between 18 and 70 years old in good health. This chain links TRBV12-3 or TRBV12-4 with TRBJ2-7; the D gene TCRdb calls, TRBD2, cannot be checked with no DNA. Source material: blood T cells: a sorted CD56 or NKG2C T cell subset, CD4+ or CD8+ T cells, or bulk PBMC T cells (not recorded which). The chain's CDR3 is CASSGLSRREQYF.